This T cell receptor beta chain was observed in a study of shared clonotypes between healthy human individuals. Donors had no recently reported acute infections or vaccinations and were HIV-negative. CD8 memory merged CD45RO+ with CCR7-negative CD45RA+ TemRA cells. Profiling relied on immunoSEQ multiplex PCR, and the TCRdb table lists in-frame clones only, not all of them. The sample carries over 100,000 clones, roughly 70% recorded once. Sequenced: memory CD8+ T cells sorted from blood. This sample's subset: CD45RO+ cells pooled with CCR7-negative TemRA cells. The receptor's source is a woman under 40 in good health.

DNA of the CDR3: TGTGCCAGCAGTGGAGGGAACAATGAGCAGTTCTTC. Translating gives CASSGGNNEQFF. The chain links TRBV2 to TRBJ2-1; a possible D gene is TRBD2 (5 bases). Germline V gene lookup returns CDR1 SNHLY and CDR2 FYNNEI. This CDR3 region has 12 residues. V was clipped by 4 bases and J by 5 bases, with 6 bases between them.